These 13 T cell receptor beta chains came from one sample sequenced in a study of T cells after yellow fever vaccination. TCRdb re-analysed the 5' RACE reads in MiXCR, keeping a single row per CDR3 protein. Of roughly 9,800 distinct CDR3 sequences listed, under 5.5% are singletons. Sequenced here: PBMCs, either bulk or a sorted T-cell subset (CD4+, CD8+, memory, or dextramer-sorted; not recorded which), sampled around 15 days after the first yellow fever vaccination. Receptor source: a young man who received the YFV17D yellow fever vaccine.

V gene TRBV5-6 combines with J gene TRBJ2-3, with 8 positions matching TRBD1. Germline V CDR1 and CDR2: SGHDT, YYEEEE. CDR3 length: 16 amino acids. The CDR3 reads CGPGLLTGALGDTQYF. The DNA of the CDR3 is TGTGGCCCCGGCCTTCTGACAGGGGCACTGGGAGATACGCAGTATTTT.

This clonotype was seen ten or more times. V and J are TRBV7-2 and TRBJ1-1, with D possibly TRBD1 on 5 matching bases. V lost 6 bases and J lost 4, with 12 bases in between. The CDR3 is made up of 13 amino acids. Germline CDR1 reads SGHTA; CDR2 reads FQGNSA. The CDR3 DNA sequence: TGTGCCAGCAGGAGGGGACTTACCACTGAAGCTTTCTTT. It encodes CASRRGLTTEAFF.

This clonotype is categorized as medium-sized. This sequence joins TRBV5-1 and TRBJ1-2; D is perhaps TRBD1 (6 bases). Between the trimmed V and J ends, which lost 0 bases and 8 bases, there was a span of 17 bases. CDR1 is SGHRS and CDR2 is YFSETQ in the germline V gene. This CDR3 has 15 amino acids. Here the CDR3 reads CASSLDGTSREGYTF. For the CDR3, the DNA is TGCGCCAGCAGCTTGGATGGGACATCGAGGGAGGGCTACACCTTC.

This clonotype was picked up many times. The CDR3 protein is CASSTYRGRTGELFF. In DNA form, the CDR3 reads TGTGCCAGCAGTACCTACAGGGGTCGAACCGGGGAGCTGTTTTTT. The chain employs TRBV6-1 and TRBJ2-2; 7 bases agree with TRBD1. The ends lost 5 bases at V and 5 bases at J; junction bases unmatched: 8. This CDR3 spans 15 amino acids. Germline V gene data show CDR1 as MNHNS and CDR2 as SASEGT.

There are many counts of this clonotype. V and J are TRBV30 and TRBJ2-3; 7 bases match TRBD2. This CDR3 comprises 16 residues. Germline CDR1 is GTSNPN and CDR2 is SVGIG (reference sequence). Unmatched junction bases numbered 12, after V lost 3 bases and J lost 3 bases. In DNA, the CDR3 is TGTGCCTGGAGCCGATTGGGACGGGGGGTAACAGATACGCAGTATTTT. This encodes CAWSRLGRGVTDTQYF.

This clonotype was counted ten times or more. This chain connects TRBV19 to TRBJ1-6; maybe TRBD1 (6 bases). Per the germline V gene, CDR1 is LNHDA and CDR2 is SQIVND (reference sequence). The CDR3 is 13 amino acids. The ends were cut back, 4 bases at V and 9 bases at J, with 10 bases in the middle. CDR3 coding DNA: TGTGCCAGTAGTACAGGGGTAGCTTCACCCCTCCACTTT. It encodes CASSTGVASPLHF.

This clonotype has ten or more counts. The chain combines TRBV5-4 with TRBJ2-2; TRBD2 agrees at 7 bases. V trimming: 0 bases; J trimming: 3 bases; junction bases outside the gene matches: 2. This CDR3 has 15 residues. Germline CDR1 is SGHNT and CDR2 is YYREEE (reference sequence). The CDR3 loop reads CASSLAGRDTGELFF. The CDR3 DNA follows: TGTGCCAGCAGCTTGGCAGGGAGGGACACCGGGGAGCTGTTTTTT.

This clonotype appeared many times. The chain links TRBV15 to TRBJ2-7; 9 positions match TRBD1. With 4 bases clipped from V and 3 bases from J, the junction kept 1 base outside the gene matches. Per germline, CDR1 LNHNV and CDR2 YYDKDF (reference sequence). The CDR3 sequence is 13 residues long. DNA of the CDR3: TGTGCCACCAGCATGGGACAGGGCTACGAGCAGTACGTC. It codes for CATSMGQGYEQYV.

By share, this clonotype counts as medium-sized. V is TRBV6-2 or TRBV6-3 and J is TRBJ1-1; D is unresolved. Per germline, CDR1 MNHEY and CDR2 SVGEGT. The V gene lost 7 bases and the J gene lost 7 bases, with 19 bases spanning the gap. This CDR3 spans 14 amino acids. The CDR3 DNA reads TGTGCCAGCACTGACCAAGGTTCCCACTATGAAGCTTTCTTT. This encodes CASTDQGSHYEAFF.

This clonotype was counted at least ten times. V usage is TRBV7-8 and J usage is TRBJ2-5; D not certain. V was pared by 1 base and J by 3 bases, with 12 bases between. The germline gives CDR1 SGHVS, CDR2 FQNEAQ. The length of the CDR3 is 15 residues. The CDR3 DNA reads as TGTGCCAGCAGCTTAGAGGTGGCGGAAGAAGAGACCCAGTACTTC. Translating it yields CASSLEVAEEETQYF.

This clonotype has ten or more counts. The chain carries TRBV7-8 and TRBJ2-7, with D possibly being TRBD2 (5 bases). The CDR3 spans 12 residues. Germline V gene sequence: CDR1 SGHVS, CDR2 FQNEAQ. V lost 5 bases, J lost 6 bases, and 11 bases lay in between. CDR3 region: CASSRSEAEQYV. Here the CDR3 DNA reads TGTGCCAGCAGCCGTAGCGAGGCCGAGCAGTACGTC.

By sample fraction, this clonotype is medium-sized (0.01 to 0.1%). The CDR3 DNA reads as TGTGCCAGCAGTGAACTCCCAGGGGGAAACACCGGGGAGCTGTTTTTT. The encoded protein is CASSELPGGNTGELFF. The chain carries TRBV2 and TRBJ2-2, with 7 bases lining up with TRBD1. Germline CDR1 SNHLY, CDR2 FYNNEI. V trimming: 2 bases; J trimming: 2 bases; junction bases outside the gene matches: 5. CDR3 length: 16 amino acids.

This clonotype was counted a few times. The J gene is TRBJ2-3, the V gene TRBV5-3, with 12 bases lining up with TRBD2. TRBV5-3 is known as an ORF, though its function is uncertain. J lost 0 bases, V lost 3 bases, and 8 bases had no gene match. CDR3 size: 18 residues. The CDR3 DNA sequence: TGTGCCAGAAGCTACCCGGGACTAGCGGGCCATAGCACAGATACGCAGTATTTT. It specifies CARSYPGLAGHSTDTQYF.